The 2 T cell receptor beta chains below were found in one sample sequenced in a study of radiotherapy plus CTLA-4 blockade in lung cancer. Repertoires were generated with immunoSEQ multiplex PCR, while TCRdb's copy carries only in-frame clones and drops some. Of about 48,000 clones detected, approximately 86% appear once; the ten largest clones hold around a sixth. The sequences come from peripheral blood, collected from a patient treated with radiotherapy plus ipilimumab. The receptors shown here come from a human donor with non-small cell lung cancer that progressed on radiotherapy plus ipilimumab. Some clones in this sample may be carry-over from other donors' samples.

J is TRBJ2-3 and V is TRBV14; the match to TRBD1 covers 8 bases. J was trimmed by 5 bases and V by 8 bases; bases with no gene match: 9. This CDR3 is built from 14 residues. CDR1 SGHDN and CDR2 FVKESK come from the germline V gene. CDR3 residues: CASSWTGYGDTQYF. CDR3 coding DNA: TGTGCCAGCTCGTGGACAGGGTATGGAGATACGCAGTATTTT.

This clone has a single count. The gene calls are TRBV29-1 and TRBJ2-3, with 15 bases aligning to TRBD2. The V gene end was trimmed by 6 bases and the J gene end by 6 bases; junction bases not matched to a gene: 16. Germline CDR1 reads SQVTM; CDR2 reads ANQGSEA. The CDR3 covers 18 residues. As DNA, the CDR3 is TGCAGCGTCCCCGGGACTAGCGGGGGGCATTTCAGAGCCGATACGCAGTATTTT. It encodes CSVPGTSGGHFRADTQYF.